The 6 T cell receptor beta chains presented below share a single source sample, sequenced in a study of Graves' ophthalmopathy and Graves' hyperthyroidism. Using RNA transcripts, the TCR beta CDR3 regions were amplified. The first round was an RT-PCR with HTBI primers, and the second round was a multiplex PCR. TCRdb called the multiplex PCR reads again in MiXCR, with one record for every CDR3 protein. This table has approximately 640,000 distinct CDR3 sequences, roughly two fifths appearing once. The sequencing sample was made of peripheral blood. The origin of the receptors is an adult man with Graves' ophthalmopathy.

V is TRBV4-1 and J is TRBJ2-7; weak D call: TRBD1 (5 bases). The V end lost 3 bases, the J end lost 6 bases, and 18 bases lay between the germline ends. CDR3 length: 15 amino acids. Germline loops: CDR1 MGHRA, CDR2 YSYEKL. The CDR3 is CASSQAPGALGEQYF. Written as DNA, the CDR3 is TGCGCCAGCAGCCAGGCCCCTGGGGCCCTCGGCGAGCAGTACTTC.

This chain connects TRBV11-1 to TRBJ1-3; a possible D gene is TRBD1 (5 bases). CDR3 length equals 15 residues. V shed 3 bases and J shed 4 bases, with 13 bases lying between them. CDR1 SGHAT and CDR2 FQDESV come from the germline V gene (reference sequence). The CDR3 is CASSFSGTTGNTIYF. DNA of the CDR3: TGTGCCAGCAGCTTTTCTGGGACCACAGGAAACACCATATATTTT.

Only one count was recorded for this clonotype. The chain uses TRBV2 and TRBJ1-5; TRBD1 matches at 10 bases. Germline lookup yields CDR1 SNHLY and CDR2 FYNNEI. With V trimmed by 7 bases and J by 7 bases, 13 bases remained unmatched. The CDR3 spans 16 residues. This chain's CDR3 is CASKPRQGALGQPQHF. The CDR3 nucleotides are TGTGCCAGCAAACCCAGACAGGGGGCTTTGGGACAGCCCCAGCATTTT. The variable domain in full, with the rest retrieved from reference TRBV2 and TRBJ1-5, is EPEVTQTPSHQVTQMGQEVILRCVPISNHLYFYWYRQILGQKVEFLVSFYNNEISEKSEIFDDQFSVERPDGSNFTLKIRSTKLEDSAMYFCASKPRQGALGQPQHFGDGTRLSIL.

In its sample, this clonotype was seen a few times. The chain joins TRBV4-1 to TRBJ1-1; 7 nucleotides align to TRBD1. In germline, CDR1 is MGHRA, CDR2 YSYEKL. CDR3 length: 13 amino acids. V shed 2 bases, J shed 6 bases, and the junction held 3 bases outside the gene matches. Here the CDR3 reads CASSQPGGAEAFF. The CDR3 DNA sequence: TGCGCCAGCAGCCAACCAGGGGGGGCTGAAGCTTTCTTT.

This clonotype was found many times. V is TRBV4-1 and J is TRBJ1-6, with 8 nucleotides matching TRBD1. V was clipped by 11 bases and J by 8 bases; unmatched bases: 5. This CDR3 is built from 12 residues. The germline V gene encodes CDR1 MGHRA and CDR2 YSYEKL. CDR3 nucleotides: TGCGCCTCTGGACAGGGCTATTCACCCCTCCACTTT. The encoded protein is CASGQGYSPLHF.

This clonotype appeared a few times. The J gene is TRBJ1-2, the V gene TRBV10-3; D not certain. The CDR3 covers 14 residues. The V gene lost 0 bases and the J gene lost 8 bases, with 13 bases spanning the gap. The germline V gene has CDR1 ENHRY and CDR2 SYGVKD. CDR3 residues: CAISESTRLRGYTF. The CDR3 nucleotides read TGTGCCATCAGTGAGTCGACAAGGTTACGGGGCTACACCTTC.